The 27 T cell receptor beta chains in this list originate from one sample, sequenced in a study of glioma-infiltrating T cells. Amplification of TCR alpha and beta CDR3 regions from RNA used iRepertoire nested multiplex PCR. Each CDR3 protein is one row after TCRdb ran MiXCR on the multiplex PCR reads. The profile shows 150,000 or so distinct CDR3 sequences, roughly two fifths of them singletons. The sample consisted of glioma tissue, nonneoplastic brain tissue, or PBMCs (not recorded which). The origin of the receptors is a human donor with low-grade glioma or glioblastoma, undergoing nonglioma brain surgery, or in good health (not recorded which).

This clonotype was seen more than once but under ten times. This rearrangement joins TRBV20-1 to TRBJ2-2; 7 bases map to TRBD1. The germline V gene has CDR1 DFQATT and CDR2 SNEGSKA (reference sequence). With V trimmed by 2 bases and J by 2 bases, 8 bases remained unmatched. The CDR3 is 16 residues long. CDR3 bases: TGCAGTGCTAGACCGACCGGGACAGTTAACACCGGGGAGCTGTTTTTT. Translated, it gives CSARPTGTVNTGELFF.

This clonotype has a handful of counts. This chain connects TRBV20-1 to TRBJ2-7; D gene unclear. CDR3 length: 14 residues. Germline-derived CDR1 and CDR2 are DFQATT and SNEGSKA (reference sequence). Deletions cut 5 bases from V and 4 bases from J, with 18 bases between. CDR3 DNA sequence: TGCAGTGCTCTCCGCCCTCTCTCCAATTACGAGCAGTACTTC. This gives the protein CSALRPLSNYEQYF.

On this clonotype: A much larger clone is a single base away; this may be a read error. The V gene is TRBV7-2, the J gene TRBJ1-3; D not resolved. The CDR3 sequence is 14 residues long. Germline CDR1 SGHTA, CDR2 FQGNSA. As DNA, the CDR3 is TGTGACAGCCGAGCGGGCACCCCTGGAAACACCATATATTTT. It yields the protein CDSRAGTPGNTIYF.

V gene TRBV12-3 or TRBV12-4 combines with J gene TRBJ1-3, with D possibly being TRBD1 (5 bases). CDR3 length: 15 amino acids. Trimming left V 5 bases short and J 7 bases short, with 18 bases between. In nucleotides, the CDR3 is TGTGCCAGCAGTCCCCGGGGCCTTATAGGGAACACCATATATTTT. Translated, it gives CASSPRGLIGNTIYF.

The V call is TRBV6-1, the J call TRBJ2-1; TRBD2 matches 7 bases. The CDR3 runs 13 residues. Looked up from germline, CDR1 is MNHNS and CDR2 is SASEGT. After removal of 6 bases from V and 9 bases from J, the junction contained 8 bases not matched to a gene. CDR3 loop: CASRNAGASEQFF. The CDR3 region has the DNA TGTGCCAGCAGGAACGCGGGAGCGAGTGAGCAGTTCTTC.

This chain links TRBV12-3 or TRBV12-4 with TRBJ2-1; D may be TRBD1 or TRBD2 (5 bases each). The germline V and J ends were trimmed by 3 bases and 7 bases, with 10 bases remaining between them. The CDR3 consists of 13 residues. CDR3 residues: CASSLGVRNEQFF. The CDR3 DNA reads as TGTGCCAGCAGTTTGGGGGTTAGGAATGAGCAGTTCTTC.

The gene calls are TRBV6-1 and TRBJ2-7; D is ambiguous. The CDR3 is made up of 15 amino acids. Germline V gene lookup returns CDR1 MNHNS and CDR2 SASEGT. Between the trimmed V and J ends, which lost 7 bases and 1 base, there was a span of 17 bases. Here the CDR3 reads CASTSASTASYEQYF. CDR3 nucleotides: TGTGCCAGCACCTCGGCTTCGACGGCTTCCTACGAGCAGTACTTC.

This clonotype was picked up many times. The CDR3 DNA sequence: TGTGCCAGCAGCAATGCAGATACGCAGTATTTT. This encodes CASSNADTQYF. The chain has TRBV6-1 and TRBJ2-3, with no clear D. With 6 bases removed from V and 4 bases from J, the gap between germline ends came to 5 bases. The germline CDR1 and CDR2 sequences are MNHNS and SASEGT. The CDR3 extends over 11 amino acids.

The V and J genes are TRBV7-9 and TRBJ1-6; D unclear. Germline V CDR1 and CDR2: SEHNR, FQNEAQ (reference sequence). The ends were cut back, 1 base at V and 9 bases at J, with 13 bases in the middle. The CDR3 is 15 amino acids. CDR3 residues: CASSLDREPSSPLHF. The CDR3, as DNA: TGTGCCAGCAGCTTAGACCGGGAACCCAGTTCACCCCTCCACTTT. Variable domain in full (rest from reference TRBV7-9 and TRBJ1-6): DTGVSQNPRHKITKRGQNVTFRCDPISEHNRLYWYRQTLGQGPEFLTYFQNEAQLEKSRLLSDRFSAERPKGSFSTLEIQRTEQGDSAMYLCASSLDREPSSPLHFGNGTRLTVT.

As regards this clonotype: Mismatch with germline at one junction end may stem from a read error. The V gene is TRBV19, the J gene TRBJ2-2; D could derive from TRBD1 or TRBD2 (5 bases each). CDR3 length: 12 residues. Germline CDR1 is LNHDA and CDR2 is SQIVND (reference sequence). The CDR3 spells CASSMGPGELFF. CDR3 bases: TGTGCCAGTAGTATGGGACCCGGAGAGCTGTTTTTT.

This clonotype was counted only a few times. This chain uses TRBV4-3 with TRBJ2-1, with TRBD1 identical over 7 bases. Germline values: CDR1 LGHNA, CDR2 YSLEER. J gave up 8 bases and V 4 bases, and 8 bases lay outside the gene matches. The CDR3 length is 14 residues. DNA of the CDR3: TGCGCCAGCAGCCCTTTGACAGGGCGGTATGAGCAGTTCTTC. Translation: CASSPLTGRYEQFF.

The V call is TRBV28, the J call TRBJ2-2, with 10 nucleotides matching TRBD2. Germline CDR1 reads MDHEN; CDR2 reads SYDVKM. The CDR3 is made up of 14 amino acids. After removal of 6 bases from V and 7 bases from J, the junction contained 5 bases not matched to a gene. CDR3 sequence reads: CASRAGGPHGELFF. In DNA form, the CDR3 reads TGTGCCAGCAGAGCGGGAGGGCCACACGGGGAGCTGTTTTTT.

Details on this clonotype: One base away lies a much larger clone, so this may be a sequencing read error. The chain couples TRBV6-6 to TRBJ1-1; possible D gene TRBD1, 5 bases. Trimming removed 6 bases at V and 6 bases at J, with 14 bases between. This CDR3 has 13 amino acids. Germline values: CDR1 MNHNY, CDR2 SVGAGI (reference sequence). The CDR3 DNA sequence: TGTGCCAGCAGCACCCCAGAGGGGCCTGAAGCTTTCTTT. It codes for CASSTPEGPEAFF.

This clonotype was counted only a few times. The J gene is TRBJ2-3, the V gene TRBV29-1; D gene ambiguous. Trimming shortened V by 1 base and J by 6 bases, and 8 bases separated the two germline ends. The CDR3 is 12 amino acids. From germline, CDR1 is SQVTM and CDR2 ANQGSEA. The CDR3 DNA is TGCAGCGTTGAAGGTTTGGTGGATACGCAGTATTTT. Its protein product is CSVEGLVDTQYF.

V and J are TRBV25-1 and TRBJ1-2; unclear D gene. Trimming stripped 5 bases from V and 8 bases from J, with 18 bases between. This CDR3 is 14 amino acids long. Germline CDR1 and CDR2: MGHDK and SYGVNS. The CDR3, as DNA: TGTGCCAGCAGTCCTAGTCACGCAGCTGGCGGCTACACCTTC. As protein: CASSPSHAAGGYTF.

The chain combines TRBV7-2 with TRBJ1-1; D is perhaps TRBD1 (5 bases). Germline V lookup: CDR1 SGHTA, CDR2 FQGNSA. CDR3 size: 14 residues. Trimming took off 3 bases at V and 2 bases at J, with 10 bases between the two ends. The CDR3 DNA is TGTGCCAGCAGCTTGCAGACAGCAAACACTGAAGCTTTCTTT. Its protein is CASSLQTANTEAFF.

There are a few counts of this clonotype. In DNA, the CDR3 is TGCAGTGCTAGGACAGGGGGCGACTATGGCTACACCTTC. The encoded protein is CSARTGGDYGYTF. J is TRBJ1-2 and V is TRBV20-1, with TRBD1 matching 10 bases. This CDR3 region has 13 residues. The germline gives CDR1 DFQATT, CDR2 SNEGSKA (reference sequence). Trimming took 3 bases from V and 3 from J; bases not matched to a gene: 1.

This clonotype has only a few counts. The V and J genes are TRBV6-6 and TRBJ2-4, with TRBD2 matching 10 bases. Unmatched junction bases numbered 8, after V lost 2 bases and J lost 4 bases. Germline V gene lookup returns CDR1 MNHNY and CDR2 SVGAGI (reference sequence). The CDR3 covers 17 residues. CDR3 DNA sequence: TGTGCCAGCAGTTACCAGAGGACTAGCGGAGATAAAAACATTCAGTACTTC. This codes for CASSYQRTSGDKNIQYF.

The gene calls are TRBV6-5 and TRBJ2-3, with unresolved D. The CDR3 is made up of 13 amino acids. Trimming took 4 bases from V and 1 from J, leaving 6 bases between them. CDR1 is MNHEY, CDR2 SVGAGI, per germline. The CDR3 region has the DNA TGTGCCAGCAGTTTTAAAGGCACAGATACGCAGTATTTT. This encodes CASSFKGTDTQYF.

This clonotype occurred many times. The chain has TRBV4-1 and TRBJ2-7; tentative D call: TRBD2 (6 bases). The length of the CDR3 is 17 residues. Looked up from germline, CDR1 is MGHRA and CDR2 is YSYEKL. Trimming removed 1 base from V and 4 bases from J, with 20 bases in between. CDR3 DNA: TGCGCCAGCAGCCAAGTCTGGGACGGAGCGGGTTCATACGAGCAGTACTTC. Translation: CASSQVWDGAGSYEQYF.

This clonotype was picked up many times. The rearrangement joins TRBV20-1 to TRBJ1-1; D gene unclear. The germline V gene has CDR1 DFQATT and CDR2 SNEGSKA (reference sequence). This CDR3 has 14 residues. Trimming left V 2 bases short and J 1 base short, with 11 bases between. The CDR3 reads CSARRWPGNTEAFF. The CDR3 DNA follows: TGCAGTGCTAGACGGTGGCCTGGGAACACTGAAGCTTTCTTT.

The chain uses TRBV28 and TRBJ1-6; no reliable D call. CDR1 MDHEN and CDR2 SYDVKM come from the germline V gene. There are 14 residues in the CDR3. Trimming removed 6 bases from V and 4 bases from J, with 10 bases in between. CDR3 amino acids: CASRPGVYNSPLHF. The CDR3 DNA follows: TGTGCCAGCAGACCAGGAGTTTATAATTCACCCCTCCACTTT.

V and J are TRBV20-1 and TRBJ2-3; 11 nucleotides match TRBD2. Looked up from germline, CDR1 is DFQATT and CDR2 is SNEGSKA (reference sequence). This CDR3 is built from 14 residues. With 2 bases clipped from V and 11 bases from J, the junction kept 9 bases outside the gene matches. CDR3 region: CSARRLAGPYEQYF. In DNA form, the CDR3 reads TGCAGTGCTAGAAGACTAGCGGGACCCTACGAGCAGTATTTT.

The table lists this clonotype with a few counts. The chain employs TRBV12-5 and TRBJ1-1; D is uncertain. The CDR3 consists of 12 residues. Looked up from germline, CDR1 is LGHNT and CDR2 is FRNRAP. V was pared by 6 bases and J by 2 bases, with 7 bases between. The DNA of the CDR3 is TGTGCTAGTGGCCCCGGAAACACTGAAGCTTTCTTT. Its translation is CASGPGNTEAFF.

The table lists this clonotype with a few counts. The V and J genes are TRBV4-1 and TRBJ2-3; 8 positions agree with TRBD1. Looked up from germline, CDR1 is MGHRA and CDR2 is YSYEKL. The V segment lost 0 bases and the J segment 3 bases; nucleotides outside the gene matches: 5. This CDR3 region has 16 residues. The CDR3 reads CASSQDRTGGTDTQYF. The CDR3 coding sequence is TGCGCCAGCAGCCAAGATCGAACAGGGGGTACAGATACGCAGTATTTT.

This clonotype was picked up many times. The chain combines TRBV28 with TRBJ1-1; possible D gene TRBD1, 5 bases. Germline V gene lookup returns CDR1 MDHEN and CDR2 SYDVKM. The CDR3 runs 15 residues. The ends were cut back, 2 bases at V and 2 bases at J, with 12 bases in the middle. CDR3 in amino acids: CASSLMGLANTEAFF. Written as DNA, the CDR3 is TGTGCCAGCAGTTTAATGGGGCTAGCCAACACTGAAGCTTTCTTT.

The V gene is TRBV4-1, the J gene TRBJ2-1; TRBD2 matches at 9 bases. V gave up 2 bases and J gave up 9 bases; unmatched junction bases: 2. The CDR3 is made up of 13 amino acids. Per germline, CDR1 MGHRA and CDR2 YSYEKL. The CDR3 reads CASSQLAGVEQFF. The CDR3 region has the DNA TGCGCCAGCAGCCAATTAGCGGGAGTTGAGCAGTTCTTC.